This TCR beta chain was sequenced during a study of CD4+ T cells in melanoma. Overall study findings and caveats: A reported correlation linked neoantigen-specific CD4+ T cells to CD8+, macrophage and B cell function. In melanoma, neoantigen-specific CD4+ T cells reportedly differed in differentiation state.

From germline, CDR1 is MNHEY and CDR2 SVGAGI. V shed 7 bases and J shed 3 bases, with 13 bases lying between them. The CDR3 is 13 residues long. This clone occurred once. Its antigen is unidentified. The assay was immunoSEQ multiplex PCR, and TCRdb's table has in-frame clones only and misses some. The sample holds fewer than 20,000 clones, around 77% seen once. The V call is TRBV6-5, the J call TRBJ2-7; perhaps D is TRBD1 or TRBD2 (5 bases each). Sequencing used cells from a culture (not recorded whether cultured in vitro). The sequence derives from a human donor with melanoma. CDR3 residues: CASNRDGVYEQYF. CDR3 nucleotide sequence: TGTGCCAGCAACCGGGACGGCGTCTACGAGCAGTACTTC.